Only a few counts were recorded for the clone carrying this TCR beta chain. The antigen is unknown. The study ran its PCR with 60 Vbeta and 13 Jbeta primers. Sequencing used immunoSEQ multiplex PCR; TCRdb keeps in-frame clones, though not all of them. In the table there are approximately 150,000 clones, 80% of which are singletons. The data belong to a study of cytomegalovirus exposure and HLA in healthy donors. Findings and limits, study-wide: The productive fraction for most TCR beta V segments was about 87% or about 30% in an earlier analysis. Specificity for CMV antigens was confirmed in vitro for a few of the CMV-associated chains.

CDR3 length: 17 amino acids. V was pared by 5 bases and J by 2 bases, with 13 bases of the junction left unmatched. The germline V gene encodes CDR1 SGHTA and CDR2 FQGNSA. Sequenced: PBMCs. The rearrangement joins TRBV7-2 to TRBJ2-7; TRBD2 matches at 9 bases. The sequence came from a man aged 25 to 40 in good health and CMV-seropositive. In DNA, the CDR3 is TGTGCCAGCAGCCGAACTAGCGGGCCCGTGCCACCCTACGAGCAGTACTTC. Translated, it gives CASSRTSGPVPPYEQYF.